The clone carrying this T cell receptor beta chain has more than one count but fewer than ten. What it recognizes is unknown. TCRdb analysed the 5' RACE reads with MiXCR anew, one entry per CDR3 protein. Here the sample spans a few hundred thousand distinct CDR3 sequences, around a sixth being singletons. The data belong to a study of T-cell memory formation after mild COVID-19. For the study at large: TCR clusters showed largely donor specificity. Study findings and constraints: Pre-infection memory showed some responding clones, and this suggested that cross-reactive memory joined. CD4+ contracting clones lay mainly in CM and EM, CD8+ ones in EMRA.

V lost 0 bases and J lost 8, with 4 bases in between. The CDR3 contains 12 residues. Germline CDR1 reads MGHRA; CDR2 reads YSYEKL. This rearrangement joins TRBV4-1 to TRBJ2-2; D unresolved. The receptor's source is a man aged 18 to 30 who had mild COVID-19 (a few samples of this study predate the infection). Cell type and time point are not known. The specimen sequenced was PBMCs or a T cell subset sorted from them (not recorded which). CDR3 in amino acids: CASSQDWGELFF. Here the CDR3 DNA reads TGCGCCAGCAGCCAAGATTGGGGGGAGCTGTTTTTT.